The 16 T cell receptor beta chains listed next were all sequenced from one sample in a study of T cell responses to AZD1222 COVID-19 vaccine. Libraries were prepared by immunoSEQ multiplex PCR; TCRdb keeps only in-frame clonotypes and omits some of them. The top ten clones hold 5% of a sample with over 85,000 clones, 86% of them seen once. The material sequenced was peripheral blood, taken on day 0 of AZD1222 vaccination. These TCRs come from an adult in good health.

The CDR3 sequence is CASRPGGFQPQHF. As DNA, the CDR3 is TGTGCCAGCAGGCCCGGTGGGTTCCAGCCCCAGCATTTT. J is TRBJ1-5 and V is TRBV6-5, with D unresolved. CDR1 and CDR2 (germline): MNHEY, SVGAGI. The CDR3 is 13 residues long. The V gene lost 6 bases and the J gene lost 7 bases, with 13 bases spanning the gap.

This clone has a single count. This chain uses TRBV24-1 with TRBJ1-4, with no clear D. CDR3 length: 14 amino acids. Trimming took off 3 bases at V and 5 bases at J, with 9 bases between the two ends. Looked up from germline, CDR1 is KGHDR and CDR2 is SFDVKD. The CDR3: CATSDRQENEKLFF. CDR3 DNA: TGTGCCACCAGTGATCGCCAGGAAAATGAAAAACTGTTTTTT.

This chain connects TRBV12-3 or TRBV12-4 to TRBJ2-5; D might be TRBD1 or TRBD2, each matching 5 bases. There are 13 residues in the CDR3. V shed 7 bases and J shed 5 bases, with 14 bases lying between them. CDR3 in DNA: TGTGCCAGCAACATGTCAGGGACGGAGACCCAGTACTTC. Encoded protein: CASNMSGTETQYF.

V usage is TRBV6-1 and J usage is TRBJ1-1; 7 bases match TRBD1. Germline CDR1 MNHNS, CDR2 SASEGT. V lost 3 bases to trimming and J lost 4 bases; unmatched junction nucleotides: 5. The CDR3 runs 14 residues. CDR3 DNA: TGTGCCAGCAGTGAGAGGGACAGAGGCACTGAAGCTTTCTTT. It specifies CASSERDRGTEAFF.

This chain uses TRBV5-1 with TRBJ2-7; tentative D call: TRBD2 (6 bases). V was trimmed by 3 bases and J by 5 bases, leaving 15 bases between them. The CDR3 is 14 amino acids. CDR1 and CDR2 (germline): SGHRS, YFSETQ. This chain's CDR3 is CASSSGTATHEQYF. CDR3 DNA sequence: TGCGCCAGCAGCTCCGGGACTGCAACCCACGAGCAGTACTTC. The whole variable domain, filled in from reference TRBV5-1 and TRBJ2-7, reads KAGVTQTPRYLIKTRGQQVTLSCSPISGHRSVSWYQQTPGQGLQFLFEYFSETQRNKGNFPGRFSGRQFSNSRSEMNVSTLELGDSALYLCASSSGTATHEQYFGPGTRLTVT.

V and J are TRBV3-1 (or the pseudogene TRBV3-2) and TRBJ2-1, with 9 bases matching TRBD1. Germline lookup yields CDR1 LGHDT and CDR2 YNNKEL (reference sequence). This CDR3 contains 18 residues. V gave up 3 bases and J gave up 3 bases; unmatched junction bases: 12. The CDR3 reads CASSQPTAKGQGYNEQFF. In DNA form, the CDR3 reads TGTGCCAGCAGCCAGCCTACCGCCAAGGGACAGGGCTACAATGAGCAGTTCTTC.

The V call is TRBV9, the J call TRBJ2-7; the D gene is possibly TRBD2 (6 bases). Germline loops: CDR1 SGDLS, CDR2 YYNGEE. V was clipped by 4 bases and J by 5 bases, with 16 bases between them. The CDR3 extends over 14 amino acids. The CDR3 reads CASSPRTTPHEQYF. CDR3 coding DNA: TGTGCCAGCAGCCCGCGGACTACCCCTCACGAGCAGTACTTC.

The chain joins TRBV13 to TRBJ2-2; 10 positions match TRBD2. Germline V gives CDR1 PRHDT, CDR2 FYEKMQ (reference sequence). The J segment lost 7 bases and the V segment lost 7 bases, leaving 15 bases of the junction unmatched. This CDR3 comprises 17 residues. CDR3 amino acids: CASTPGPSGGAGGELFF. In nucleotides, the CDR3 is TGTGCCAGCACCCCCGGCCCCAGCGGGGGGGCCGGCGGGGAGCTGTTTTTT.

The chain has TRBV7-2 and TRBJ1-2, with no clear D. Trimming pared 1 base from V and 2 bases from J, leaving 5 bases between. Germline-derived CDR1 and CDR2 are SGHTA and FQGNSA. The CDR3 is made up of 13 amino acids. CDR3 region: CASSLGGNYGYTF. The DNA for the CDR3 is TGTGCCAGCAGCTTAGGAGGGAACTATGGCTACACCTTC.

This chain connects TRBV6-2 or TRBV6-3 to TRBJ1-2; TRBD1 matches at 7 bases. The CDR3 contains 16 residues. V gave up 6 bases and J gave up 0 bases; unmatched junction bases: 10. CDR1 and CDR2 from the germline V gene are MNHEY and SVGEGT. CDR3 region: CASSTTGQASNYGYTF. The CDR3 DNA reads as TGTGCCAGCAGCACGACCGGACAGGCCTCTAACTATGGCTACACCTTC.

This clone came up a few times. The CDR3 protein is CATDRGPQPQHF. CDR3 sequence (DNA): TGTGCCACTGACAGGGGGCCGCAGCCCCAGCATTTT. This sequence joins TRBV6-5 and TRBJ1-5, with TRBD1 matching over 10 bases. The CDR3 has 12 residues. V lost 10 bases to trimming and J lost 7 bases; unmatched junction nucleotides: 4. From germline, CDR1 is MNHEY and CDR2 SVGAGI.

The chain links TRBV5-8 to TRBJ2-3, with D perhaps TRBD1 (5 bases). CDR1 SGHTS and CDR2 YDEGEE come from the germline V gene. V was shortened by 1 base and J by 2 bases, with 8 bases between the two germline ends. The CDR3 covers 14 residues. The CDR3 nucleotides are TGTGCCAGCAGCTTGAACAGGAACACAGATACGCAGTATTTT. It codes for CASSLNRNTDTQYF.

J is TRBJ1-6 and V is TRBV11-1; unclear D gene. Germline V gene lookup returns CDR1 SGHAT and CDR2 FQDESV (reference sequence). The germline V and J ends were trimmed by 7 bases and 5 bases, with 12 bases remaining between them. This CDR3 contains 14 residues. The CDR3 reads CASTPRGNNSPLHF. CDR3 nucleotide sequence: TGTGCCAGCACCCCCCGCGGGAATAATTCACCCCTCCACTTT.

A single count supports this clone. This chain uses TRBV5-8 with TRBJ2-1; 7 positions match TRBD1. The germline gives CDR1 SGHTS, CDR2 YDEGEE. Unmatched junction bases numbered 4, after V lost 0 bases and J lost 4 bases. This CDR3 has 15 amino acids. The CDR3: CASSLAGDRYNEQFF. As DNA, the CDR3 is TGTGCCAGCAGCTTGGCCGGGGACAGATACAATGAGCAGTTCTTC. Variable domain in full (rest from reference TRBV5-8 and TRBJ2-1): EAGVTQSPTHLIKTRGQQATLRCSPISGHTSVYWYQQALGLGLQFLLWYDEGEERNRGNFPPRFSGRQFPNYSSELNVNALELEDSALYLCASSLAGDRYNEQFFGPGTRLTVL.

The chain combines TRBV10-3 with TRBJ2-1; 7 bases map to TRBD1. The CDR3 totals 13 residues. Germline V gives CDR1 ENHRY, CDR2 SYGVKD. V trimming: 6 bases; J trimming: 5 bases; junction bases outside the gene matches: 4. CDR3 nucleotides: TGTGCCATCAGAGAGGGGGCTGACAATGAGCAGTTCTTC. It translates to CAIREGADNEQFF.

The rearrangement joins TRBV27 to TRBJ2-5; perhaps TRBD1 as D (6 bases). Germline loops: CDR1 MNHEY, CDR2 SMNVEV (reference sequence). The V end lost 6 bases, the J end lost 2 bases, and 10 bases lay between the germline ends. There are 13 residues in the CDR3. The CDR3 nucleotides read TGTGCCAGCAGGGTGACAGGACAAGAGACCCAGTACTTC. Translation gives CASRVTGQETQYF.